These T cell receptor beta chains were read from a single sample in a study of OX40 agonist ivuxolimab in advanced cancers. Sequencing used immunoSEQ multiplex PCR; TCRdb keeps in-frame clones, though not all of them. The data contain under 80,000 clones, 70% to 90% of them singletons. The sample here was CD4+ or CD8+ T cells sorted from blood, taken in a trial of the OX40 agonist ivuxolimab. The receptors were gathered from an adult with an advanced solid tumor such as melanoma, head and neck, liver or kidney cancer. CDR3s include the opening cysteine and the closing phenylalanine or tryptophan. Each record gives: V gene, D gene, J gene, clone size, CDR3 DNA, CDR3 protein. D genes are given only for firm matches. Clone size, where shown, is once, few, many, or a class for clones that have expanded.

V: TRBV27
D: .
J: TRBJ1-1
size: .
DNA: TGTGCCAGCAGTTTATGGGGGAGTTGGGACACTGAAGCTTTCTTT
CDR3: CASSLWGSWDTEAFF

V: TRBV6-1
D: .
J: TRBJ2-3
size: .
DNA: TGTGCCAGCAGTGAAAGTTGGGGAGGAAGAGATACGCAGTATTTT
CDR3: CASSESWGGRDTQYF

V: TRBV6-4
D: .
J: TRBJ2-3
size: .
DNA: TGTGCCAGCAGTGTAGGTGCTTACACAGATACGCAGTATTTT
CDR3: CASSVGAYTDTQYF

V: TRBV7-2
D: TRBD1
J: TRBJ2-5
size: once
DNA: TGTGCCAGCCTTGGACAGGGGAGTTCGGAGACCCAGTACTTC
CDR3: CASLGQGSSETQYF

V: TRBV2
D: .
J: TRBJ2-5
size: .
DNA: TGTGCCAGCAGGGGCCAGGGTTGGGAGACCCAGTACTTC
CDR3: CASRGQGWETQYF

V: TRBV19
D: TRBD1
J: TRBJ2-3
size: .
DNA: TGTGCCAGTAGTCCGCCGGGACAGGGTTATTGGGCAGATACGCAGTATTTT
CDR3: CASSPPGQGYWADTQYF

V: TRBV11-2
D: TRBD1
J: TRBJ1-1
size: .
DNA: TGTGCCAGCAGCGAACAGGGGGTCCCGAACACTGAAGCTTTCTTT
CDR3: CASSEQGVPNTEAFF

V: TRBV6-5
D: TRBD2
J: TRBJ2-3
size: .
DNA: TGTGCCAGCCCGATCGGGGGGGGCCATAAAGATACGCAGTATTTT
CDR3: CASPIGGGHKDTQYF

V: TRBV2
D: .
J: TRBJ1-3
size: .
DNA: TGTGCCAGCAGTCAGGAAAACACCATATATTTT
CDR3: CASSQENTIYF

V: TRBV2
D: TRBD1
J: TRBJ1-6
size: medium-sized
DNA: TGTGCCAGCACCCCGGACAGGGGGCGTACTTCACCCCTCCACTTT
CDR3: CASTPDRGRTSPLHF

V: TRBV6-5
D: TRBD1
J: TRBJ1-6
size: .
DNA: TGTGCCAGCAGTTACTCGGGGGACAGGAGTGGTTCACCCCTCCACTTT
CDR3: CASSYSGDRSGSPLHF

V: TRBV18
D: TRBD1
J: TRBJ2-5
size: .
DNA: TGTGCCAGCTCACCCAGAGGGACAGGGGGTGATGAGACCCAGTACTTC
CDR3: CASSPRGTGGDETQYF

V: TRBV6-1
D: .
J: TRBJ1-4
size: .
DNA: TGTGCCAGCAGTGACAAGGGGGCAACTAATGAAAAACTGTTTTTT
CDR3: CASSDKGATNEKLFF

V: TRBV28
D: .
J: TRBJ2-7
size: .
DNA: TGTGCCAGCAGTCTTCGATCGCCGCCGGTCCACGAGCAGTACTTC
CDR3: CASSLRSPPVHEQYF

V: TRBV11-3
D: .
J: TRBJ2-7
size: .
DNA: TGTGCCAGCAGAGGTAGCGGCTACGAGCAGTACTTC
CDR3: CASRGSGYEQYF

V: TRBV6-5
D: .
J: TRBJ2-2
size: .
DNA: TGTGCCAGCAGTTACTCGCTGAATTGGAACACCGGGGAGCTGTTTTTT
CDR3: CASSYSLNWNTGELFF

V: TRBV6-5
D: .
J: TRBJ1-1
size: .
DNA: TGTGCCAGCAGTCGCTGGGGGAACACTGAAGCTTTCTTT
CDR3: CASSRWGNTEAFF

V: TRBV12-2
D: .
J: TRBJ2-7
size: .
DNA: TGTGCAAGTCGCTTAGGGGGACGGAGCTCCTACGAGCAGTACTTC
CDR3: CASRLGGRSSYEQYF

V: TRBV6-5
D: TRBD1
J: TRBJ2-7
size: .
DNA: TGTGCCAGCAGTTACTTGGGACAGAGGAACGAGCAGTACTTC
CDR3: CASSYLGQRNEQYF

V: TRBV11-3
D: .
J: TRBJ2-7
size: once
DNA: TGTGCCAGCAGCTTAGACCCCTACGAGCAGTACTTC
CDR3: CASSLDPYEQYF

V: TRBV4-2
D: .
J: TRBJ1-4
size: .
DNA: TGTGCCAGCAGACGGACCCCAGGGAACCAGCTTAATGAAAAACTGTTTTTT
CDR3: CASRRTPGNQLNEKLFF

V: TRBV7-2
D: .
J: TRBJ2-1
size: .
DNA: TGTGCCAGCACCCAAGGACAGCGGGCCTACAATGAGCAGTTCTTC
CDR3: CASTQGQRAYNEQFF

V: TRBV28
D: .
J: TRBJ2-7
size: .
DNA: TGTGCCAGCGCCGAGTCCAGGGGGGACGTGTACGAGCAGTACTTC
CDR3: CASAESRGDVYEQYF

V: TRBV11-2
D: .
J: TRBJ1-1
size: .
DNA: TGTGCCAGCAGCCCATCATTTTCCACTGAAGCTTTCTTT
CDR3: CASSPSFSTEAFF

V: TRBV27
D: .
J: TRBJ1-5
size: .
DNA: TGTGCCAGCAAAGGGGGGTATAGCAATCAGCCCCAGCATTTT
CDR3: CASKGGYSNQPQHF

V: TRBV18
D: .
J: TRBJ2-1
size: .
DNA: TGTGCCAGCTCCCCCACCCGGCAGGACAATGAGCAGTTCTTC
CDR3: CASSPTRQDNEQFF

V: TRBV19
D: TRBD2
J: TRBJ2-7
size: .
DNA: TGTGCCAGTAGTATCGGCGGGGGGGCATACGAGCAGTACTTC
CDR3: CASSIGGGAYEQYF

V: TRBV6-1
D: .
J: TRBJ1-1
size: .
DNA: TGTGCCAGCAGTGCCCGACAGTTCATGAACACTGAAGCTTTCTTT
CDR3: CASSARQFMNTEAFF

V: TRBV13
D: TRBD1
J: TRBJ1-1
size: .
DNA: TGTGCCAGCAGCTTCCCCGGGACAGGTTACACTGAAGCTTTCTTT
CDR3: CASSFPGTGYTEAFF

V: TRBV9
D: TRBD1
J: TRBJ2-1
size: .
DNA: TGTGCCAGCAGCGTAGGACAGGACAGGGGATACCTTGAGCAGTTCTTC
CDR3: CASSVGQDRGYLEQFF

V: TRBV6-1
D: .
J: TRBJ2-7
size: .
DNA: TGTGCCAGCAGAACCAGGACACACGAGCAGTACTTC
CDR3: CASRTRTHEQYF

V: TRBV2
D: .
J: TRBJ2-2
size: .
DNA: TGTGCCAGCACCATAGACAGGAACACCGGGGAGCTGTTTTTT
CDR3: CASTIDRNTGELFF

V: TRBV30
D: .
J: TRBJ1-5
size: .
DNA: TGTGCCTGGAGTGTACGGGGAAATCAGCCCCAGCATTTT
CDR3: CAWSVRGNQPQHF

V: TRBV2
D: TRBD2
J: TRBJ2-1
size: .
DNA: TGTGCCAGCCAACGGGGGGGATCGGACGAGCAGTTCTTC
CDR3: CASQRGGSDEQFF

V: TRBV5-1
D: .
J: TRBJ2-7
size: .
DNA: TGCGCCAGCAGCTTGGGTCGGGGAGATCAAACCTACGAGCAGTACTTC
CDR3: CASSLGRGDQTYEQYF

V: TRBV29-1
D: .
J: TRBJ2-7
size: .
DNA: TGCAGCGGGGGCTTGGCTTACGAGCAGTACTTC
CDR3: CSGGLAYEQYF

V: TRBV19
D: TRBD1
J: TRBJ2-7
size: .
DNA: TGTGCCAGTACTCAGACAGGGTGGAACGAGCAGTACTTC
CDR3: CASTQTGWNEQYF

V: TRBV21-1
D: .
J: TRBJ1-4
size: once
DNA: TGTGCCAGCAGCTCGCAGGACCTCACTAATGAAAAACTGTTTTTT
CDR3: CASSSQDLTNEKLFF

V: TRBV30
D: .
J: TRBJ1-2
size: .
DNA: TGTGCCTGGAGTGTACCGAGGGCAGGGAGTGGGTATGGCTACACCTTC
CDR3: CAWSVPRAGSGYGYTF

V: TRBV6-5
D: .
J: TRBJ1-4
size: .
DNA: TGTGCCAGCAGTTACTCGAACTCAGCCGGTGAAAAACTGTTTTTT
CDR3: CASSYSNSAGEKLFF

V: TRBV5-5
D: .
J: TRBJ1-6
size: .
DNA: TGTGCCAGCAGTTTAGGACTTAAGGATAATTCACCCCTCCACTTT
CDR3: CASSLGLKDNSPLHF

V: TRBV2
D: .
J: TRBJ1-5
size: .
DNA: TGTGCCAGCACCGGGACATCGCCGAATCAGCCCCAGCATTTT
CDR3: CASTGTSPNQPQHF

V: TRBV25-1
D: .
J: TRBJ1-2
size: .
DNA: TGTGCCAGCAGTGAATACAGGGCCGTCCATGGCTACACCTTC
CDR3: CASSEYRAVHGYTF

V: TRBV5-1
D: .
J: TRBJ2-5
size: .
DNA: TGCGCCAGCAGCTTTACGGACCGGGAGACCCAGTACTTC
CDR3: CASSFTDRETQYF